These 14 T cell receptor beta chains came from one sample sequenced in a study of shared clonotypes between healthy human individuals. Only in-frame clones appear in the TCRdb table, and some are missing; sequencing was by immunoSEQ multiplex PCR. The profile shows roughly 2,300,000 clones, 80% to 95% of them singletons. Sequenced input: naive CD4+ T cells from PBMCs. Subset indicated: CD45RA+ positively selected. Every receptor here comes from a man between 18 and 35 years old in good health. Some clones in this sample may be carry-over from other donors' samples.

The V gene is TRBV10-3, the J gene TRBJ2-1; D is uncertain. Germline V gene lookup returns CDR1 ENHRY and CDR2 SYGVKD. V was clipped by 8 bases and J by 7 bases, with 9 bases between them. The CDR3 loop spans 11 amino acids. CDR3 sequence (DNA): TGTGCCATCGGCAGAGAGAATGAGCAGTTCTTC. Its translation is CAIGRENEQFF.

This chain links TRBV10-3 with TRBJ2-1, with TRBD2 matching 10 bases. In germline, CDR1 is ENHRY, CDR2 SYGVKD. V lost 4 bases and J lost 3; bases outside the gene matches: 6. This CDR3 spans 16 amino acids. The CDR3 here is CAISGPPSGSYNEQFF. The CDR3 bases are TGTGCCATCAGTGGCCCCCCTAGCGGGAGCTACAATGAGCAGTTCTTC.

The rearrangement links TRBV6-1 to TRBJ1-5; 8 bases line up with TRBD1. With 6 bases clipped from V and 0 bases from J, the junction kept 19 bases outside the gene matches. CDR3 length: 20 residues. The germline V gene has CDR1 MNHNS and CDR2 SASEGT. CDR3 nucleotide sequence: TGTGCCAGCAGCGAAATATCCCCGGGACAGGTATCCTATAGCAATCAGCCCCAGCATTTT. It yields the protein CASSEISPGQVSYSNQPQHF.

The chain carries TRBV7-2 and TRBJ2-7; TRBD1 agrees at 7 bases. V was clipped by 5 bases and J by 0 bases; unmatched bases: 7. The CDR3 is 15 amino acids. Per the germline V gene, CDR1 is SGHTA and CDR2 is FQGNSA. The CDR3 DNA sequence: TGTGCCAGCAGCCTCAGGTACAGGGGCTCCTACGAGCAGTACTTC. This encodes CASSLRYRGSYEQYF.

This clone has only a few counts. Other DNA sequences in this sample translate to the same CDR3. The chain has TRBV12-5 and TRBJ1-1, with a possible D match to TRBD1 (5 bases). V dropped 1 base and J dropped 1 base, with 7 bases sitting between them. CDR1 LGHNT and CDR2 FRNRAP come from the germline V gene. This CDR3 is built from 14 residues. The CDR3 nucleotides read TGTGCTAGTGGTTTGGGCAGGGAGAACACTGAAGCTTTCTTT. Translated, it gives CASGLGRENTEAFF.

The chain employs TRBV29-1 and TRBJ1-1; possible D gene TRBD1, 5 bases. Trimming stripped 4 bases from V and 4 bases from J, with 13 bases between. The CDR3 is 13 amino acids. Germline V CDR1 and CDR2: SQVTM, ANQGSEA. CDR3 sequence: CSVGGQGITEAFF. The CDR3 DNA follows: TGCAGCGTTGGGGGTCAGGGAATCACTGAAGCTTTCTTT.

The chain carries TRBV20-1 and TRBJ2-3, with a possible D match to TRBD1 (6 bases). The V end lost 2 bases, the J end lost 9 bases, and 9 bases lay between the germline ends. CDR3 length: 11 residues. Germline loops: CDR1 DFQATT, CDR2 SNEGSKA (reference sequence). This chain's CDR3 is CSARRQDTQYF. The CDR3 DNA follows: TGCAGTGCTAGAAGACAGGACACGCAGTATTTT.

J is TRBJ2-1 and V is TRBV18; 9 nucleotides agree with TRBD2. Germline CDR1 is KGHSH and CDR2 is LQKENI. CDR3 length equals 17 residues. J gave up 6 bases and V 3 bases, and 12 bases lay outside the gene matches. As DNA, the CDR3 is TGTGCCAGCTCACCGGGCAACCTAGCGGGATCGGTCAATGAGCAGTTCTTC. This encodes CASSPGNLAGSVNEQFF. Full variable domain (missing parts from reference TRBV18 and TRBJ2-1): NAGVMQNPRHLVRRRGQEARLRCSPMKGHSHVYWYRQLPEEGLKFMVYLQKENIIDESGMPKERFSAEFPKEGPSILRIQQVVRGDSAAYFCASSPGNLAGSVNEQFFGPGTRLTVL.

The rearrangement uses TRBV5-1 and TRBJ2-3; tentative D call: TRBD2 (5 bases). V shed 4 bases and J shed 8 bases, with 23 bases lying between them. The length of the CDR3 is 16 residues. In germline, CDR1 is SGHRS, CDR2 YFSETQ. The CDR3: CASSQPLGQLQGTQYF. CDR3 sequence (DNA): TGCGCCAGCAGCCAACCACTAGGTCAACTACAAGGTACGCAGTATTTT.

This clone came up a few times. J is TRBJ1-3 and V is TRBV19, with D possibly matching TRBD1 (6 bases). The CDR3 runs to 13 residues. CDR1 and CDR2 from the germline V gene are LNHDA and SQIVND (reference sequence). V was trimmed by 8 bases and J by 2 bases, leaving 10 bases between them. The CDR3: CASRQVAGNTIYF. CDR3 nucleotides: TGTGCCAGTCGACAGGTGGCTGGAAACACCATATATTTT.

CDR3 DNA: TGTGCCAGCAGTTACAGGGACAGGGCTGACTATGGCTACACCTTC. Its protein is CASSYRDRADYGYTF. The chain is built from TRBV6-5 and TRBJ1-2, with 9 bases fitting TRBD1. The CDR3 sequence is 15 residues long. CDR1 and CDR2 (germline): MNHEY, SVGAGI. With 2 bases clipped from V and 3 bases from J, the junction kept 4 bases outside the gene matches.

The chain is built from TRBV15 and TRBJ2-7, with D perhaps TRBD2 (6 bases). V gave up 0 bases and J gave up 0 bases, with 12 bases separating them. Germline V lookup: CDR1 LNHNV, CDR2 YYDKDF (reference sequence). The CDR3 sequence is 16 residues long. The CDR3 loop is CATSREAGPRSYEQYF. Written as DNA, the CDR3 is TGTGCCACCAGCAGAGAGGCGGGACCTCGCTCCTACGAGCAGTACTTC. Complete variable domain (other parts from reference TRBV15 and TRBJ2-7): DAMVIQNPRYQVTQFGKPVTLSCSQTLNHNVMYWYQQKSSQAPKLLFHYYDKDFNNEADTPDNFQSRRPNTSFCFLDIRSPGLGDTAMYLCATSREAGPRSYEQYFGPGTRLTVT.

The chain combines TRBV10-3 with TRBJ2-1; 7 bases match TRBD2. V was clipped by 2 bases and J by 3 bases; unmatched bases: 16. Germline CDR1 and CDR2: ENHRY and SYGVKD. The CDR3 runs to 19 residues. The CDR3 protein is CAISERSVGRERGYNEQFF. CDR3 DNA: TGTGCCATCAGTGAGAGATCCGTAGGGCGGGAGAGGGGCTACAATGAGCAGTTCTTC.

The rearrangement uses TRBV5-5 and TRBJ2-2, with TRBD1 matching over 9 bases. Germline V gives CDR1 SGHKS, CDR2 YYEKEE (reference sequence). The CDR3 has 15 amino acids. The junction had 4 bases not matched to a gene; V was cut back by 6 bases and J by 1 base. CDR3 amino acids: CASTLGQGNTGELFF. The CDR3 DNA sequence: TGTGCCAGCACTCTGGGACAGGGGAACACCGGGGAGCTGTTTTTT.